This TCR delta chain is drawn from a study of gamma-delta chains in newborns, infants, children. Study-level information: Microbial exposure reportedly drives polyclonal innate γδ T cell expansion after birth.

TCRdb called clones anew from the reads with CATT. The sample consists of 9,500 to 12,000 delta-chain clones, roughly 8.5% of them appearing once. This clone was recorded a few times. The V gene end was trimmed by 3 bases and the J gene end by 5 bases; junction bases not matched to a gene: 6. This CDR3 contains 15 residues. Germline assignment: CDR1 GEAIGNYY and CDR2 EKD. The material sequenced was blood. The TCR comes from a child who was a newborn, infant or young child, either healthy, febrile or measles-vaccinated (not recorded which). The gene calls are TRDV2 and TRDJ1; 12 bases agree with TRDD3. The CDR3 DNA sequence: TGTGCCTGTGACGCCTGGGGGATACGCCCGGATAAACTCATCTTT. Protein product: CACDAWGIRPDKLIF.